A selection of T cell receptor beta chains follows, all from one sample in a study of blood T cell repertoires in COVID-19. Here immunoSEQ multiplex PCR was the method, and the copy in TCRdb shows in-frame clones only, minus some. The data hold roughly 150,000 clones, with approximately 86% observed a single time. Material: peripheral blood. All receptors derive from an older woman with acute or convalescent COVID-19. Both conserved end residues are part of each CDR3. D genes are given only for firm matches. Size tells how often a clone was seen (once, few, many) or the class of an expanded clone, and some rows leave it out.

>TRBV5-6|.|.|TRBJ1-2
CASSFDYGYTF
TGTGCCAGCAGCTTCGACTATGGCTACACCTTC
>TRBV3-1/TRBV3-2|TRBD1|.|TRBJ2-7
CASSQASTGIYEQYF
TGTGCCAGCAGCCAGGCGTCGACAGGGATCTACGAGCAGTACTTC
>TRBV11-2|TRBD2|.|TRBJ2-6
CASTLRLAGGTGANVLTF
TGTGCCAGCACCTTGCGACTAGCGGGGGGGACTGGGGCCAACGTCCTGACTTTC
>TRBV9|TRBD2|.|TRBJ2-3
CASSVGLAGAAFTDTQYF
TGTGCCAGCAGCGTGGGACTAGCGGGGGCCGCGTTCACAGATACGCAGTATTTT
>TRBV24-1|.|.|TRBJ1-1
CATSDLVGGGKAFF
TGTGCCACCAGTGATTTGGTAGGGGGTGGCAAAGCTTTCTTT
>TRBV28|TRBD1|.|TRBJ1-5
CASSFLGRGYGQPQHF
TGTGCCAGCAGTTTTTTGGGCAGGGGGTATGGACAGCCCCAGCATTTT
>TRBV7-2|.|.|TRBJ1-2
CASSLAGGRGYTF
TGTGCCAGCAGCTTAGCGGGGGGAAGGGGCTACACCTTC
>TRBV11-2|TRBD1|.|TRBJ2-7
CASSSTGQGDLYEQYF
TGTGCCAGCAGCTCTACCGGACAGGGCGACTTATACGAGCAGTACTTC
>TRBV5-1|TRBD1|.|TRBJ1-2
CASSLVDRQNYGYTF
TGCGCCAGCAGCTTGGTGGACAGGCAGAACTATGGCTACACCTTC
>TRBV7-2|.|.|TRBJ2-7
CASTSGFGHEQYF
TGTGCCAGCACCTCAGGGTTTGGACACGAGCAGTACTTC
>TRBV11-2|.|.|TRBJ1-1
CASRGGGAEAFF
TGTGCCAGCAGGGGAGGTGGCGCTGAAGCTTTCTTT
>TRBV19|.|.|TRBJ2-4
CASSLNREIVAKNIQYF
TGTGCCAGTAGTCTTAACAGGGAGATTGTGGCCAAAAACATTCAGTACTTC
>TRBV28|TRBD2|.|TRBJ2-5
CASSSHPTVSTSGEGYQETQYF
TGTGCCAGCAGTTCCCATCCGACCGTTTCCACTAGCGGCGAGGGGTACCAAGAGACCCAGTACTTC
>TRBV27|TRBD1|.|TRBJ1-2
CASSFNRGRQYGYTF
TGTGCCAGCAGTTTTAACAGGGGGCGACAATATGGCTACACCTTC
>TRBV3-1/TRBV3-2|.|.|TRBJ1-2
CASSLRQGSYGYTF
TGTGCCAGCAGCCTCAGGCAGGGGTCCTATGGCTACACCTTC
>TRBV13|.|.|TRBJ1-6
CASSLLTDNSPLHF
TGTGCCAGCAGCTTATTAACAGATAATTCACCCCTCCACTTT
>TRBV2|.|.|TRBJ1-1
CASRAPGRAFF
TGTGCCAGCAGAGCGCCAGGGCGAGCTTTCTTT
>TRBV5-1|.|once|TRBJ2-2
CASGAGAYTGELFF
TGCGCCAGCGGGGCGGGGGCGTACACCGGGGAGCTGTTTTTT
>TRBV18|.|.|TRBJ1-6
CASSPEAGRGNSPLHF
TGTGCCAGCTCACCAGAGGCGGGTAGAGGGAATTCACCCCTCCACTTT
>TRBV13|TRBD1|.|TRBJ1-2
CASSTSTGGGYGYTF
TGTGCCAGCAGCACCTCGACAGGGGGTGGTTATGGCTACACCTTC
>TRBV30|.|.|TRBJ1-5
CAWSGVSNQPQHF
TGTGCCTGGAGTGGCGTGAGCAATCAGCCCCAGCATTTT
>TRBV4-1|.|.|TRBJ1-5
CASSQERAGDQPQHF
TGCGCCAGCAGCCAAGAGCGGGCGGGTGATCAGCCCCAGCATTTT
>TRBV18|TRBD1|.|TRBJ1-4
CASSRSGTGQEKLFF
TGTGCCAGCTCGAGGTCTGGGACAGGGCAGGAAAAACTGTTTTTT
>TRBV27|.|.|TRBJ1-1
CASRGLQGNTEAFF
TGTGCCAGCAGGGGATTGCAGGGAAACACTGAAGCTTTCTTT
>TRBV18|TRBD1|.|TRBJ1-5
CASSPIGQGTRPQHF
TGTGCCAGCTCACCGATCGGACAGGGGACACGGCCCCAGCATTTT
>TRBV28|.|.|TRBJ1-6
CASSQLTSPLHF
TGTGCCAGCAGTCAACTTACCTCACCCCTCCACTTT
>TRBV19|TRBD1|.|TRBJ1-3
CASRHDRGERNTIYF
TGTGCCAGTAGACACGACAGGGGCGAGAGAAACACCATATATTTT